This T cell receptor beta chain originates from a study of blood T cells in healthy people across ages (dated by TCRdb to about 2015). Background for the entire study: In model experiments, template switching captured roughly one uniquely barcoded TCR beta cDNA molecule for every two T cells. The donors were divided into four age groups: young (average 16 years), middle-aged (about 41), aged (about 60) and long-lived (about 90). For two donors (one aged 18 to 29 and one aged 80 or older), the study analyzed two additional independent replicas of 1 million unique cDNA reads from the same blood draw. Using deep sequencing normalized with unique cDNA molecular identifiers, the study measured how TCR beta repertoire diversity changes with age. Donors of different ages were randomly distributed across sequencing lanes to avoid experimental bias.

Concerning this clonotype itself: Its recognized antigen is unknown. A read error may produce the germline difference seen at one junction end.

For CDR1 and CDR2, the germline V gene (reference sequence) lists DFQATT and SNEGSKA. The CDR3 holds 12 amino acids from the cysteine to the phenylalanine. Kept here is only the CDR3 DNA, which spans 36 bases and is read in frame from base 1. On the study overall, not on this receptor specifically: The long-lived group showed more naive CD4+ T cells, fewer expanded clones and increased TCR diversity than the aged group, suggesting age selection. Observed TCR beta diversity per million T cells fell roughly linearly with age, and a significant reduction was already apparent by age around 40. Conclusive comparison of naive and antigen-experienced compartments was prevented by the profiling of bulk unsorted PBMCs. Donor CMV infection status was unknown, potentially confounding age-related changes in expanded clonotypes. There was a strong correlation between observed TCR beta diversity and the percentage of naive T cells measured by flow cytometry. Estimates of total diversity from one million sequenced T cells were regarded as lower bounds and underestimates.

Systemically healthy Caucasian individuals from Russia, 39 in total and aged roughly 6 to 100 years, were included as donors. Roughly 10 milliliters of peripheral blood were collected from each donor into EDTA-treated Vacutainer tubes. Ficoll-Paque density-gradient centrifugation was used to isolate PBMCs, with at least 7 million per sample. Total RNA was extracted from PBMCs with Trizol reagent, with at least 6 micrograms obtained per sample. For every donor, an aliquot of PBMCs went through flow cytometry to measure the percentages of naive CD45RAhigh/CD27high T cells. Receptors were amplified or captured by 5' RACE. The second PCR ran for roughly 7 to 11 cycles and used a J-beta primer mix along with a sample-barcoded 5' primer. A template-switch 5' adaptor carrying 12 random nucleotides introduced a unique molecular identifier onto each TCR beta cDNA molecule. At least 3 million CDR3-containing paired-end reads were obtained from each sample. The Mint cDNA synthesis kit, primed by a TRBC-specific oligonucleotide, was used to synthesize first-strand cDNA from all RNA. Following uracil-DNA glycosylase treatment, a first 18-cycle PCR with universal primers M1SS and BC2_uni_R was performed on all cDNA. The original pipeline was this. Normalization of each sample was performed by random selection of 1 million high-quality reads, each carrying a distinct molecular identifier. Reads sharing molecular identifiers were discarded rather than binned into consensus sequences. MiTCR, set to a Q25 quality threshold and the strictest error-elimination algorithm, was used for CDR3 identification, clonotype clustering and error correction. Lower-bound total TCR beta diversity was estimated with a nonparametric unseen species model using Euler transformation. In TCRdb, the public reads were trimmed at Q25 with fastp and aligned with MiXCR, with productive beta chains retained. Here each entry gathers all rows of one CDR3 protein and keeps the most common genes and DNA. The V and J calls reflect TCRdb's pipeline rather than the authors' work. This sample holds over 1,500,000 distinct CDR3 sequences; approximately 39% were observed only once. In total, the top ten clones hold roughly 24% of the sample.

Sequencing was done on a sample of blood. The chain is made from TRBV20-1 and TRBJ2-4; D gene: possibly TRBD1, on 7 matching bases. Gene TRBJ2-5 matches the end of the DNA better, so the J call may be wrong. The clonotype originates from a human donor in good health. The CDR3 has the sequence CGASDRAETQYF. The DNA is as follows: TGCGGTGCTAGCGACAGGGCAGAGACCCAGTACTTC.